This T cell receptor (beta chain) was sequenced for a study of cytomegalovirus exposure and HLA in healthy donors. Study information: From HLA-typed donors, an early data release held 70 million to 100 million unique TCRs. Regarding the study as a whole: A later analysis linked 15,000 to 20,000 TCR beta sequences to HLA alleles at 0.05 false discovery rate.

Trimming removed 2 bases from V and 8 bases from J; junction bases left unmatched: 10. The CDR3 sequence is 14 residues long. From germline, CDR1 is GTSNPN and CDR2 SVGIG (reference sequence). As regards this clone: The antigen remains undetermined.

13 Jbeta primers and 60 Vbeta primers were used for the PCR. Produced via immunoSEQ multiplex PCR; TCRdb's table is partial and in-frame only. Found here are about 160,000 clones, approximately 86% of them singletons; the top ten hold almost 2%. The receptor's source is a woman between 18 and 29 years old in good health and CMV-seronegative. The sample taken for sequencing was PBMCs. The chain has TRBV30 and TRBJ1-2; 8 bases agree with TRBD1. In DNA form, the CDR3 reads TGTGCCTGGAGTAGCAAGCCAGGGGGCAGCGGCTACACCTTC. This translates into CAWSSKPGGSGYTF.